A single sample gave rise to the 10 T cell receptor beta chains below, sequenced in a study of somatic mutations in cytotoxic T cells in rheumatoid arthritis. The assay was immunoSEQ multiplex PCR, and TCRdb's table has in-frame clones only and misses some. Among more than 15,000 clones, almost 85% were seen once, and the ten largest hold about 9.6%. Sequences were obtained from CD8+ T cells sorted from blood. The receptor source for this set is an adult with rheumatoid arthritis.

The rearrangement links TRBV9 to TRBJ2-7; TRBD2 might be the D (6 bases). The CDR3 consists of 15 residues. The germline V and J ends were trimmed by 4 bases and 3 bases, with 17 bases remaining between them. Germline CDR1 reads SGDLS; CDR2 reads YYNGEE. The CDR3 coding sequence is TGTGCCAGCAGCCCCCGGAGGGAACCTAGCTACGAGCAGTACTTC. Translating it yields CASSPRREPSYEQYF.

The V gene is TRBV5-1, the J gene TRBJ2-2; D uncertain. The V end was cut by 8 bases, the J end by 5 bases, with 13 bases between. The CDR3 is made up of 13 amino acids. Per the germline V gene, CDR1 is SGHRS and CDR2 is YFSETQ. The CDR3, as DNA: TGCGCCAGTACCCCGCCTCTGACCGGGGAGCTGTTTTTT. Translated, it gives CASTPPLTGELFF.

Regarding this clone: Germline is not matched at one junction end, which may reflect a read error. The chain carries TRBV9 and TRBJ2-5; D might be TRBD1 or TRBD2, each matching 5 bases. Germline CDR1 SGDLS, CDR2 YYNGEE. The CDR3 is 14 residues long. The CDR3 loop reads CASSSDLLRGAQDF. The CDR3 DNA sequence: TGTGCCAGCAGCTCGGACCTTTTACGAGGGGCCCAAGACTTC.

The chain recombines TRBV7-8 with TRBJ2-7, with TRBD2 as a possible D gene (5 bases). V was trimmed by 10 bases and J by 3 bases, leaving 19 bases between them. The CDR3 has 14 residues. Germline CDR1 is SGHVS and CDR2 is FQNEAQ. CDR3 in amino acids: CATSSPGGVYEQYF. The CDR3 DNA reads TGTGCCACTAGCAGCCCTGGCGGCGTCTACGAGCAGTACTTC.

The chain is built from TRBV27 and TRBJ1-1; no reliable D call. V dropped 4 bases and J dropped 0 bases, with 6 bases sitting between them. The CDR3 spans 13 residues. Per germline, CDR1 MNHEY and CDR2 SMNVEV (reference sequence). The CDR3 sequence is CASSSQMNTEAFF. CDR3 in DNA: TGTGCCAGCAGTTCTCAGATGAACACTGAAGCTTTCTTT.

This rearrangement joins TRBV27 to TRBJ1-3, with D perhaps matching TRBD1 (5 bases). Germline V CDR1 and CDR2: MNHEY, SMNVEV (reference sequence). The CDR3 runs to 14 residues. The V and J ends lost 5 bases and 4 bases respectively, with 12 bases between them. The CDR3 protein is CASSGGYGGNTIYF. CDR3 nucleotide sequence: TGTGCCAGCAGTGGGGGATACGGGGGAAACACCATATATTTT.

The CDR3 coding sequence is TGTGCCAGCAGCTGGTCCAGTGATCAGCCCCAGCATTTT. Protein: CASSWSSDQPQHF. The chain employs TRBV7-8 and TRBJ1-5; the D is unclear. V gave up 4 bases and J gave up 5 bases, with 9 bases separating them. The CDR3 sequence is 13 residues long. The germline V gene encodes CDR1 SGHVS and CDR2 FQNEAQ.

J is TRBJ1-2 and V is TRBV6-5, with TRBD1 as a possible D gene (6 bases). Germline V gives CDR1 MNHEY, CDR2 SVGAGI. The CDR3 contains 14 residues. Trimming cost V 6 bases and J 3 bases, with 14 bases left between them. The DNA for the CDR3 is TGTGCCAGCAGCCGACAGGTCAGCTACTATGGCTACACCTTC. This gives the protein CASSRQVSYYGYTF.

This clone was picked up one time. The genes are TRBV7-9 and TRBJ2-2; D is unclear. CDR1 is SEHNR and CDR2 is FQNEAQ in the germline V gene (reference sequence). V was pared by 1 base and J by 0 bases, with 3 bases between. This CDR3 contains 14 residues. The CDR3 bases are TGTGCCAGCAGCTTAGTTCCGAACACCGGGGAGCTGTTTTTT. Residues: CASSLVPNTGELFF.

This clone was recorded once. The CDR3 loop reads CSVVGPRNYGYTF. The CDR3 coding sequence is TGCAGCGTTGTGGGGCCAAGAAACTATGGCTACACCTTC. The chain recombines TRBV29-1 with TRBJ1-2; TRBD1 is a possible D gene (5 bases). The CDR3 extends over 13 amino acids. Germline lookup yields CDR1 SQVTM and CDR2 ANQGSEA. Trimming removed 4 bases at V and 2 bases at J, with 11 bases between.